Following are 22 T cell receptor beta chains from one sample sequenced in a study of blood T cell repertoires in COVID-19. Using immunoSEQ multiplex PCR, the repertoire was profiled, and TCRdb retains in-frame clones only, with some absent. The table has under 200,000 clones, about 88% seen once. The sample taken for sequencing was peripheral blood. All receptors derive from a man between 60 and 70 years old with COVID-19, enrolled during active disease.

This clone has just a few counts. The chain joins TRBV2 to TRBJ2-3, with a tentative D call TRBD1 (5 bases). Trimming took off 4 bases at V and 0 bases at J, with 11 bases between the two ends. Germline CDR1 and CDR2: SNHLY and FYNNEI. This CDR3 comprises 15 residues. In DNA, the CDR3 is TGTGCCAGCAGTGCGCTGGCAGGGAGCACAGATACGCAGTATTTT. It codes for CASSALAGSTDTQYF.

The V and J genes are TRBV6-2 or TRBV6-3 and TRBJ1-5; D uncertain. Trimming took off 3 bases at V and 13 bases at J, with 13 bases between the two ends. CDR3 size: 12 residues. The germline CDR1 and CDR2 sequences are MNHEY and SVGEGT. Written as DNA, the CDR3 is TGTGCCAGCAGTTATGGGGTCGCGGGTCAGCATTTT. It specifies CASSYGVAGQHF.

This sequence joins TRBV19 and TRBJ2-3; 14 bases align to TRBD2. The CDR3 length is 17 residues. The trim removed 5 bases at V and 5 bases at J, leaving 9 bases unmatched. Looked up from germline, CDR1 is LNHDA and CDR2 is SQIVND (reference sequence). CDR3 bases: TGTGCCAGTAGTGAACTTGGGACTAGCGGGGGAGGAGATACGCAGTATTTT. Translation gives CASSELGTSGGGDTQYF. Full variable domain (outside the CDR3, taken from reference TRBV19 and TRBJ2-3): DGGITQSPKYLFRKEGQNVTLSCEQNLNHDAMYWYRQDPGQGLRLIYYSQIVNDFQKGDIAEGYSVSREKKESFPLTVTSAQKNPTAFYLCASSELGTSGGGDTQYFGPGTRLTVL.

The chain has TRBV7-6 and TRBJ1-2, with TRBD1 as a possible D gene (6 bases). The CDR3 has 13 residues. Germline CDR1 reads SGHVS; CDR2 reads FNYEAQ. V was clipped by 2 bases and J by 6 bases, with 10 bases between them. The CDR3 sequence is CASSLRAGDGYTF. The DNA of the CDR3 is TGTGCCAGCAGCTTAAGGGCAGGGGATGGCTACACCTTC.

The chain combines TRBV7-2 with TRBJ1-1, with unresolved D. Trimming stripped 4 bases from V and 9 bases from J, with 15 bases between. The CDR3 loop spans 13 amino acids. Germline assignment: CDR1 SGHTA and CDR2 FQGNSA. CDR3 bases: TGTGCCAGCAGCTACTATACGGGGAGTCAAGCTTTCTTT. As protein: CASSYYTGSQAFF.

V and J are TRBV5-1 and TRBJ2-5; tentatively, D is TRBD1 (6 bases). From germline, CDR1 is SGHRS and CDR2 YFSETQ. The germline V and J ends were trimmed by 0 bases and 5 bases, with 20 bases remaining between them. The CDR3 sequence is 17 residues long. The CDR3 nucleotides are TGCGCCAGCAGCTTGGCCGACGGGACACCTCCCTCGGAGACCCAGTACTTC. Protein product: CASSLADGTPPSETQYF.

The rearrangement uses TRBV6-5 and TRBJ2-1; a weak D match, TRBD2 (5 bases). Germline V gene sequence: CDR1 MNHEY, CDR2 SVGAGI. The CDR3 loop spans 15 amino acids. V was cut by 6 bases and J by 6 bases, with 18 bases left in between. The CDR3 sequence: CASSRLAGRGNEQFF. As DNA, the CDR3 is TGTGCCAGCAGCCGGCTAGCCGGGCGAGGCAATGAGCAGTTCTTC.

CDR3 loop: CASSAQGLSYNEQFF. The CDR3 region has the DNA TGTGCCAGCAGCGCACAGGGGCTCTCCTACAATGAGCAGTTCTTC. This chain links TRBV2 with TRBJ2-1; 7 positions agree with TRBD1. The CDR3 runs 15 residues. V was clipped by 6 bases and J by 0 bases; unmatched bases: 5. The germline gives CDR1 SNHLY, CDR2 FYNNEI. Filled out from reference TRBV2 and TRBJ2-1, the complete variable domain reads EPEVTQTPSHQVTQMGQEVILRCVPISNHLYFYWYRQILGQKVEFLVSFYNNEISEKSEIFDDQFSVERPDGSNFTLKIRSTKLEDSAMYFCASSAQGLSYNEQFFGPGTRLTVL.

The chain is built from TRBV6-6 and TRBJ2-7, with D maybe TRBD1 (5 bases). The CDR3 is made up of 14 amino acids. Deletions cut 6 bases from V and 1 base from J, with 13 bases between. CDR1 MNHNY and CDR2 SVGAGI come from the germline V gene (reference sequence). DNA of the CDR3: TGTGCCAGCAGCCAGGGTATAGCTTCCTACGAGCAGTACTTC. This gives the protein CASSQGIASYEQYF.

CDR3 bases: TGTGCCAGCAGTGACTCCCCCCAGGGGGTTGGGGGGGCCAACGTCCTGACTTTC. As protein: CASSDSPQGVGGANVLTF. The chain has TRBV6-4 and TRBJ2-6, with TRBD1 identical over 7 bases. The CDR3 length is 18 residues. The V gene's germline CDR1 is MRHNA and CDR2 SNTAGT. V was clipped by 0 bases and J by 4 bases; unmatched bases: 9.

The chain recombines TRBV19 with TRBJ1-5, with D perhaps TRBD1 (5 bases). This CDR3 has 15 amino acids. Germline loops: CDR1 LNHDA, CDR2 SQIVND (reference sequence). V was trimmed by 6 bases and J by 4 bases, leaving 16 bases between them. The CDR3 DNA reads as TGTGCCAGTAGCACTTTGGAGACAGTTAATCAGCCCCAGCATTTT. It is translated as CASSTLETVNQPQHF.

V gene TRBV6-6 combines with J gene TRBJ2-7; TRBD1 matches at 9 bases. CDR1 and CDR2 from the germline V gene are MNHNY and SVGAGI (reference sequence). V lost 7 bases and J lost 7; bases outside the gene matches: 14. The CDR3 is made up of 15 amino acids. The CDR3 is CASKLQGAVKVEQYF. The CDR3 nucleotides read TGTGCCAGCAAACTACAGGGGGCGGTGAAGGTGGAGCAGTACTTC.

The chain carries TRBV29-1 and TRBJ2-1, with 10 nucleotides matching TRBD2. The CDR3 covers 16 residues. Germline values: CDR1 SQVTM, CDR2 ANQGSEA. The trim removed 4 bases at V and 0 bases at J, leaving 6 bases unmatched. The CDR3: CSVGSSGGLSYNEQFF. CDR3 sequence (DNA): TGCAGCGTTGGGTCTAGCGGGGGCCTCTCCTACAATGAGCAGTTCTTC.

The rearrangement uses TRBV29-1 and TRBJ1-1; D not certain. The germline V gene has CDR1 SQVTM and CDR2 ANQGSEA. The CDR3 totals 15 residues. Trimming stripped 4 bases from V and 1 base from J, with 16 bases between. This chain's CDR3 is CSVVPWGETNTEAFF. The CDR3 DNA reads as TGCAGCGTTGTCCCCTGGGGAGAGACGAACACTGAAGCTTTCTTT. Based on the CDR3 plus reference TRBV29-1 and TRBJ1-1, the full variable domain is SAVISQKPSRDICQRGTSLTIQCQVDSQVTMMFWYRQQPGQSLTLIATANQGSEATYESGFVIDKFPISRPNLTFSTLTVSNMSPEDSSIYLCSVVPWGETNTEAFFGQGTRLTVV.

This chain uses TRBV7-2 with TRBJ2-2; 8 nucleotides match TRBD2. The germline CDR1 and CDR2 sequences are SGHTA and FQGNSA. J lost 4 bases, V lost 5 bases, and 12 bases had no gene match. This CDR3 spans 17 amino acids. The CDR3 protein is CASSPSGGAHSTGELFF. The DNA for the CDR3 is TGTGCCAGCAGCCCAAGCGGGGGAGCCCATTCCACCGGGGAGCTGTTTTTT.

The chain combines TRBV11-3 with TRBJ1-6; TRBD1 might be the D (5 bases). From germline, CDR1 is SGHNT and CDR2 YENEEA. The CDR3 contains 12 residues. Trimming left V 4 bases short and J 10 bases short, with 8 bases between. The CDR3 protein is CASSSGGSPLHF. The CDR3, as DNA: TGTGCCAGCAGCTCCGGGGGATCACCCCTCCACTTT.

The chain joins TRBV7-2 to TRBJ1-3, with 8 bases lining up with TRBD1. The CDR3 loop spans 13 amino acids. The germline gives CDR1 SGHTA, CDR2 FQGNSA. V lost 4 bases, J lost 8 bases, and 4 bases stayed unmatched. DNA of the CDR3: TGTGCCAGCAGCTCTGGACAGGGCGACACCATATATTTT. Amino acids: CASSSGQGDTIYF.

The V gene is TRBV19, the J gene TRBJ2-3; 10 positions match TRBD1. The CDR3 runs to 15 residues. Germline CDR1 is LNHDA and CDR2 is SQIVND (reference sequence). V lost 6 bases to trimming and J lost 4 bases; unmatched junction nucleotides: 7. The CDR3 bases are TGTGCCAGTAGCCCATCCGGGACAGGGGCAGATACGCAGTATTTT. Protein sequence: CASSPSGTGADTQYF.

The gene calls are TRBV11-2 and TRBJ2-1; D is unclear. With 4 bases removed from V and 1 base from J, the gap between germline ends came to 8 bases. There are 14 residues in the CDR3. Germline-derived CDR1 and CDR2 are SGHAT and FQNNGV. In nucleotides, the CDR3 is TGTGCCAGCAGCTCGGGTAGGTCCTACAATGAGCAGTTCTTC. This translates into CASSSGRSYNEQFF.

This rearrangement joins TRBV19 to TRBJ1-5; D may be TRBD1 (6 bases). V was cut by 6 bases and J by 5 bases, with 8 bases left in between. The germline V gene has CDR1 LNHDA and CDR2 SQIVND (reference sequence). The CDR3 is made up of 12 amino acids. The CDR3 nucleotides read TGTGCCAGTAGCCCAGGGGATCAGCCCCAGCATTTT. It encodes CASSPGDQPQHF.

The chain combines TRBV7-2 with TRBJ2-7; D is unresolved. CDR3 size: 12 residues. Germline V CDR1 and CDR2: SGHTA, FQGNSA. The V and J ends lost 5 bases and 3 bases respectively, with 8 bases between them. Here the CDR3 reads CASSPSYYEQYF. As DNA, the CDR3 is TGTGCCAGCAGCCCCTCGTACTACGAGCAGTACTTC.

This sequence joins TRBV5-8 and TRBJ2-3, with 8 bases matching TRBD1. This CDR3 has 15 residues. Germline-derived CDR1 and CDR2 are SGHTS and YDEGEE. V was pared by 2 bases and J by 0 bases, with 2 bases of the junction left unmatched. The CDR3 region is CASSFRTGSTDTQYF. Here the CDR3 DNA reads TGTGCCAGCAGCTTTAGGACAGGGAGCACAGATACGCAGTATTTT.